Presented here are 31 T cell receptor beta chains from one specimen sequenced in a study of blood T cell repertoires in COVID-19. Clones were read by immunoSEQ multiplex PCR, and TCRdb kept only the in-frame ones, dropping some. The sample yields tens of thousands of clones, approximately 90% seen once. The sample taken for sequencing was peripheral blood. These receptors came from a man older than 75 with acute or convalescent COVID-19.

The rearrangement joins TRBV29-1 to TRBJ2-3, with 7 bases identical to TRBD2. In germline, CDR1 is SQVTM, CDR2 ANQGSEA. The length of the CDR3 is 13 residues. The trim removed 7 bases at V and 2 bases at J, leaving 6 bases unmatched. CDR3 in amino acids: CSALGGVTDTQYF. In nucleotides, the CDR3 is TGCAGCGCTTTGGGAGGGGTCACAGATACGCAGTATTTT.

This clone appeared a single time. This chain uses TRBV28 with TRBJ2-1; D uncertain. Germline CDR1 reads MDHEN; CDR2 reads SYDVKM. The CDR3 loop spans 12 amino acids. Trimming stripped 6 bases from V and 7 bases from J, with 10 bases between. The CDR3 sequence is CASRQHGNEQFF. The CDR3, as DNA: TGTGCCAGCAGACAACACGGGAATGAGCAGTTCTTC.

The V gene is TRBV7-2, the J gene TRBJ2-3, with D perhaps matching TRBD1 (5 bases). Germline CDR1 is SGHTA and CDR2 is FQGNSA. The CDR3 loop spans 14 amino acids. V lost 0 bases and J 9 bases, leaving 13 bases between the germline ends. The DNA for the CDR3 is TGTGCCAGCAGCTTAGCCAGGGCAGGGTCCACGCAGTATTTT. It yields the protein CASSLARAGSTQYF.

This chain connects TRBV14 to TRBJ1-4; tentatively, D is TRBD1 (5 bases). Deletions cut 0 bases from V and 6 bases from J, with 11 bases between. CDR1 and CDR2 from the germline V gene are SGHDN and FVKESK. The CDR3 is 15 amino acids. The CDR3 protein is CASSQEPREDEKLFF. In nucleotides, the CDR3 is TGTGCCAGCAGCCAAGAGCCCAGGGAGGATGAAAAACTGTTTTTT.

The V and J genes are TRBV5-6 and TRBJ1-1; 9 nucleotides align to TRBD1. Germline values: CDR1 SGHDT, CDR2 YYEEEE. The CDR3 contains 13 residues. With V trimmed by 4 bases and J by 11 bases, 9 bases remained unmatched. The chain's CDR3 is CASSPGTGWVAFF. CDR3 DNA: TGTGCCAGCAGCCCCGGGACAGGGTGGGTGGCTTTCTTT.

The genes are TRBV3-1 (or the pseudogene TRBV3-2) and TRBJ2-1, with 12 nucleotides matching TRBD2. Germline V gene sequence: CDR1 LGHDT, CDR2 YNNKEL (reference sequence). With 0 bases clipped from V and 12 bases from J, the junction kept 6 bases outside the gene matches. The CDR3 is 15 residues long. The CDR3 loop is CASSQDASGGAWQFF. For the CDR3, the DNA is TGTGCCAGCAGCCAAGATGCTAGCGGGGGGGCCTGGCAGTTCTTC.

The CDR3 bases are TGCAGCGCGGGACTTAATGAAAAACTGTTTTTT. Amino acid sequence: CSAGLNEKLFF. The V call is TRBV29-1, the J call TRBJ1-4, with D possibly TRBD1 on 5 matching bases. V shed 7 bases and J shed 4 bases, with 7 bases lying between them. Germline assignment: CDR1 SQVTM and CDR2 ANQGSEA. This CDR3 has 11 amino acids. Full variable domain (rest looked up from reference TRBV29-1 and TRBJ1-4): SAVISQKPSRDICQRGTSLTIQCQVDSQVTMMFWYRQQPGQSLTLIATANQGSEATYESGFVIDKFPISRPNLTFSTLTVSNMSPEDSSIYLCSAGLNEKLFFGSGTQLSVL.

This rearrangement joins TRBV7-9 to TRBJ2-7, with D tentatively TRBD1 (6 bases). The CDR3 is 14 residues long. The germline V and J ends were trimmed by 4 bases and 2 bases, with 12 bases remaining between them. Germline CDR1 and CDR2: SEHNR and FQNEAQ (reference sequence). CDR3 sequence: CASSSDSMPYEQYF. As DNA, the CDR3 is TGTGCCAGCAGCTCGGACAGTATGCCCTACGAGCAGTACTTC.

This chain joins TRBV7-9 and TRBJ2-3; D might be TRBD2 (5 bases). The germline V gene has CDR1 SEHNR and CDR2 FQNEAQ (reference sequence). The CDR3 spans 14 residues. Trimming removed 7 bases from V and 2 bases from J, with 13 bases in between. The CDR3 protein is CASTALRVTDTQYF. The CDR3 DNA follows: TGTGCCAGCACCGCCCTGAGGGTCACAGATACGCAGTATTTT.

V is TRBV27 and J is TRBJ2-1; possibly TRBD2 for D (5 bases). The V and J ends lost 5 bases and 9 bases respectively, with 20 bases between them. The CDR3 has 15 residues. CDR1 is MNHEY, CDR2 SMNVEV, per germline (reference sequence). CDR3 protein: CASSRITSSRGEQFF. CDR3 DNA: TGTGCCAGCAGTAGAATAACTAGTTCACGCGGTGAGCAGTTCTTC.

This clone was seen only a few times. This chain joins TRBV24-1 and TRBJ2-3; 9 bases map to TRBD1. This CDR3 region has 15 residues. The J segment lost 5 bases and the V segment lost 3 bases, leaving 5 bases of the junction unmatched. The germline V gene has CDR1 KGHDR and CDR2 SFDVKD. The CDR3 is CATSDRQGDGDTQYF. CDR3 sequence (DNA): TGTGCCACCAGTGATAGACAGGGGGATGGAGATACGCAGTATTTT.

V and J are TRBV6-5 and TRBJ1-1; no firm D call. This CDR3 spans 12 amino acids. The ends were cut back, 2 bases at V and 3 bases at J, with 4 bases in the middle. CDR1 is MNHEY, CDR2 SVGAGI, per germline. CDR3 in DNA: TGTGCCAGCAGTTACCCGGACACTGAAGCTTTCTTT. Translating it yields CASSYPDTEAFF.

This clone was seen a single time. The chain recombines TRBV18 with TRBJ1-3, with TRBD1 as a possible D gene (5 bases). This CDR3 has 18 residues. Germline V lookup: CDR1 KGHSH, CDR2 LQKENI. The V gene lost 3 bases and the J gene lost 0 bases, with 18 bases spanning the gap. CDR3 coding DNA: TGTGCCAGCTCACCCCTCAGGGCAGGACGGGCCTCTGGAAACACCATATATTTT. It translates to CASSPLRAGRASGNTIYF.

This clone showed up just once. The CDR3 reads CASSKGGGPNEKLFF. The CDR3 DNA follows: TGTGCCAGTAGTAAAGGCGGGGGACCTAATGAAAAACTGTTTTTT. The chain is built from TRBV19 and TRBJ1-4, with D perhaps TRBD1 (5 bases). Trimming left V 4 bases short and J 3 bases short, with 12 bases between. The germline V gene has CDR1 LNHDA and CDR2 SQIVND (reference sequence). The CDR3 has 15 residues.

This chain connects TRBV6-5 to TRBJ2-7, with TRBD2 as a possible D gene (5 bases). The CDR3 extends over 13 amino acids. The V gene's germline CDR1 is MNHEY and CDR2 SVGAGI. The V end was cut by 6 bases, the J end by 3 bases, with 12 bases between. The CDR3 coding sequence is TGTGCCAGCAGCTGGTTGGAGGACTACGAGCAGTACTTC. Translated: CASSWLEDYEQYF.

CDR3 region: CASSSNSGLEAFF. The CDR3 DNA reads TGTGCCAGCAGTTCTAATTCGGGGTTAGAAGCTTTCTTT. This rearrangement joins TRBV12-3 or TRBV12-4 to TRBJ1-1, with D hard to call. This CDR3 comprises 13 residues. Trimming left V 4 bases short and J 8 bases short, with 14 bases between.

This clone was seen only once. This chain links TRBV5-1 with TRBJ1-1; unclear D gene. The CDR3 is made up of 15 amino acids. V lost 0 bases and J 8 bases, leaving 17 bases between the germline ends. In germline, CDR1 is SGHRS, CDR2 YFSETQ. The CDR3 DNA reads as TGCGCCAGCAGCTTGGGGCGAAGCGTCGGGTTCGAAGCTTTCTTT. Protein sequence: CASSLGRSVGFEAFF.

This clone was detected only a few times. The chain's CDR3 is CASSLGTGRDVAKNIQYF. Here the CDR3 DNA reads TGTGCCAGCAGCTTAGGAACAGGCCGCGACGTAGCCAAAAACATTCAGTACTTC. J is TRBJ2-4 and V is TRBV7-9; D might be TRBD1 (5 bases). Germline V gene lookup returns CDR1 SEHNR and CDR2 FQNEAQ (reference sequence). The CDR3 spans 18 residues. V was pared by 1 base and J by 0 bases, with 16 bases between.

The chain is built from TRBV5-4 and TRBJ1-2, with 7 positions matching TRBD1. V shed 0 bases, J shed 4 bases, and the junction held 0 bases outside the gene matches. Germline V gives CDR1 SGHNT, CDR2 YYREEE (reference sequence). CDR3 size: 13 residues. CDR3: CASSLDRGYGYTF. The CDR3 region has the DNA TGTGCCAGCAGCTTGGACAGGGGCTATGGCTACACCTTC.

The chain links TRBV9 to TRBJ1-6, with TRBD1 matching 7 bases. Trimming at V came to 2 bases and at J to 8 bases, leaving 4 bases not matched to a gene. The germline gives CDR1 SGDLS, CDR2 YYNGEE. This CDR3 region has 14 residues. The CDR3 loop reads CASSVRQGYSPLHF. DNA of the CDR3: TGTGCCAGCAGCGTTCGACAGGGATATTCACCCCTCCACTTT.

The chain employs TRBV3-1 (or the pseudogene TRBV3-2) and TRBJ1-1; TRBD1 is a possible D gene (6 bases). The CDR3 length is 14 residues. CDR1 LGHDT and CDR2 YNNKEL come from the germline V gene (reference sequence). The V gene lost 1 base and the J gene lost 6 bases, with 12 bases spanning the gap. The CDR3 sequence: CASSQAFQGSEAFF. The CDR3 nucleotides read TGTGCCAGCAGCCAAGCGTTTCAGGGGTCTGAAGCTTTCTTT.

The V and J genes are TRBV5-1 and TRBJ2-7, with 10 bases lining up with TRBD1. Germline values: CDR1 SGHRS, CDR2 YFSETQ. The CDR3 is 14 amino acids. J gave up 3 bases and V 3 bases, and 3 bases lay outside the gene matches. The CDR3 DNA reads as TGCGCCAGCAGCTCCCGGGACAGGGGCTACGAGCAGTACTTC. Its protein is CASSSRDRGYEQYF.

This clone was detected a few times. The chain couples TRBV29-1 to TRBJ2-3, with D tentatively TRBD2 (6 bases). The CDR3 totals 13 residues. Germline V gene lookup returns CDR1 SQVTM and CDR2 ANQGSEA. Trimming removed 5 bases from V and 3 bases from J, with 12 bases in between. CDR3 DNA sequence: TGCAGCGTTTCTGCGCGGGGTACAGATACGCAGTATTTT. Its translation is CSVSARGTDTQYF.

The rearrangement uses TRBV12-3 or TRBV12-4 and TRBJ1-2; D is possibly TRBD1 (5 bases). The CDR3 spans 12 residues. The germline V and J ends were trimmed by 2 bases and 8 bases, with 9 bases remaining between them. The CDR3 coding sequence is TGTGCCAGCAGTTTACCCAGGGTCGGCTACACCTTC. It is translated as CASSLPRVGYTF.

Here the CDR3 reads CASSLVAGGPKDTQYF. CDR3 DNA sequence: TGTGCCAGCAGCTTAGTAGCGGGGGGGCCCAAAGATACGCAGTATTTT. The gene calls are TRBV5-6 and TRBJ2-3, with TRBD2 identical over 11 bases. Germline V CDR1 and CDR2: SGHDT, YYEEEE. V lost 2 bases, J lost 5 bases, and 7 bases stayed unmatched. This CDR3 contains 16 residues. The complete variable domain, with remaining parts taken from reference TRBV5-6 and TRBJ2-3, reads DAGVTQSPTHLIKTRGQQVTLRCSPKSGHDTVSWYQQALGQGPQFIFQYYEEEERQRGNFPDRFSGHQFPNYSSELNVNALLLGDSALYLCASSLVAGGPKDTQYFGPGTRLTVL.

This chain uses TRBV18 with TRBJ2-1; 8 positions agree with TRBD1. The germline CDR1 and CDR2 sequences are KGHSH and LQKENI. Trimming removed 2 bases from V and 2 bases from J; junction bases left unmatched: 2. The CDR3 consists of 15 residues. The CDR3 reads CASSPDRGAYNEQFF. CDR3 sequence (DNA): TGTGCCAGCTCACCAGACAGGGGCGCCTACAATGAGCAGTTCTTC.

The table lists this clone with a count of one. The gene calls are TRBV5-1 and TRBJ2-2; the D gene is possibly TRBD1 (7 bases). This CDR3 has 16 amino acids. V lost 4 bases to trimming and J lost 5 bases, with 18 bases between them. In germline, CDR1 is SGHRS, CDR2 YFSETQ. DNA for the CDR3: TGCGCCAGCAGCCTAACGCAGGGGGGTGGAACCGGGGAGCTGTTTTTT. It yields the protein CASSLTQGGGTGELFF. Based on the CDR3 plus reference TRBV5-1 and TRBJ2-2, the full variable domain is KAGVTQTPRYLIKTRGQQVTLSCSPISGHRSVSWYQQTPGQGLQFLFEYFSETQRNKGNFPGRFSGRQFSNSRSEMNVSTLELGDSALYLCASSLTQGGGTGELFFGEGSRLTVL.

The CDR3 region is CASSPQLAGGQETQYF. CDR3 nucleotides: TGTGCCAGCAGCCCCCAACTAGCGGGGGGACAAGAGACCCAGTACTTC. V is TRBV3-1 (or the pseudogene TRBV3-2) and J is TRBJ2-5; 12 nucleotides match TRBD2. Germline CDR1 is LGHDT and CDR2 is YNNKEL (reference sequence). CDR3 length: 16 residues. The V segment lost 4 bases and the J segment 2 bases; nucleotides outside the gene matches: 5.

V and J are TRBV11-2 and TRBJ2-7; 12 positions match TRBD2. Looked up from germline, CDR1 is SGHAT and CDR2 is FQNNGV. V was clipped by 5 bases and J by 6 bases; unmatched bases: 11. The CDR3 contains 16 residues. The CDR3 reads CASSRTSGVGWLEQYF. Here the CDR3 DNA reads TGTGCCAGCAGCCGGACTAGCGGGGTTGGTTGGCTCGAGCAGTACTTC.

This rearrangement joins TRBV2 to TRBJ1-2; TRBD1 matches at 10 bases. The CDR3 has 15 amino acids. Trimming at V came to 5 bases and at J to 7 bases, leaving 10 bases not matched to a gene. Germline-derived CDR1 and CDR2 are SNHLY and FYNNEI. The DNA for the CDR3 is TGTGCCAGCAGTTTTGAGACAGGGGGCACGGGTGGCTACACCTTC. Its translation: CASSFETGGTGGYTF.

The gene calls are TRBV5-1 and TRBJ2-1, with D perhaps matching TRBD1 (6 bases). V was cut by 3 bases and J by 0 bases, with 13 bases left in between. The CDR3 is made up of 16 amino acids. The V gene's germline CDR1 is SGHRS and CDR2 YFSETQ. CDR3 coding DNA: TGCGCCAGCAGCTACCTGGACAGTCACTCCTACAATGAGCAGTTCTTC. It codes for CASSYLDSHSYNEQFF.